The 32 T cell receptor beta chains listed next were all sequenced from one sample in a study of shared clonotypes between healthy human individuals (dated by TCRdb to 2019 to 2021). For the CD8 naive samples, CD45RO-negative cells were positively selected for CCR7, yielding a CD45RA+CCR7+ population from which TemRA cells were excluded. Libraries came from the immunoSEQ multiplex PCR assay. What TCRdb holds here is the immuneACCESS table cut down to in-frame rearrangements. Part of the clones is not present; checked against another copy, under half of the missing clones reflect an unresolved V gene, and the others are unexplained. For this sample there are about 2.1 million clones; 80% to 95% appear just once. The ten largest clones take up approximately 1.6% of the sample. The specimen was naive CD8+ T cells from PBMCs. In light of the paper, this sample's cell subset or site label describes: CD45RA+CCR7+. The source of these receptors is a man aged 18 to 35 in good health. Some clones in this sample may be carry-over from other donors' samples.

The chain recombines TRBV29-1 with TRBJ1-1; unclear D gene. Trimming took 8 bases from V and 8 from J, leaving 18 bases between them. CDR3 length: 12 amino acids. CDR1 is SQVTM and CDR2 is ANQGSEA in the germline V gene. The CDR3 sequence is CSTQHYLNEAFF. The CDR3 nucleotides are TGCAGCACTCAACATTATTTAAACGAAGCTTTCTTT.

A few counts support this clone. For the CDR3, the DNA is TGCAGCGCTGCAGGGGGCGCGGAGTACAGTGAAAAACTGTTTTTT. It yields the protein CSAAGGAEYSEKLFF. The chain couples TRBV29-1 to TRBJ1-4, with 8 bases identical to TRBD1. The CDR3 extends over 15 amino acids. The V segment lost 7 bases and the J segment 7 bases; nucleotides outside the gene matches: 14. Germline V lookup: CDR1 SQVTM, CDR2 ANQGSEA. Complete variable domain (other parts from reference TRBV29-1 and TRBJ1-4): SAVISQKPSRDICQRGTSLTIQCQVDSQVTMMFWYRQQPGQSLTLIATANQGSEATYESGFVIDKFPISRPNLTFSTLTVSNMSPEDSSIYLCSAAGGAEYSEKLFFGSGTQLSVL.

This clone is a singleton in its sample. Other DNA sequences within the sample encode an identical CDR3. V gene TRBV4-1 combines with J gene TRBJ2-7, with D hard to call. Germline V gene lookup returns CDR1 MGHRA and CDR2 YSYEKL. This CDR3 has 13 amino acids. Trimming left V 1 base short and J 4 bases short, with 8 bases between. This CDR3 is CASSQVGVYEQYF. The DNA for the CDR3 is TGCGCCAGCAGCCAAGTCGGCGTATACGAGCAGTACTTC.

The chain uses TRBV5-6 and TRBJ2-1, with a weak D call TRBD1 (5 bases). Trimming removed 3 bases from V and 4 bases from J, with 17 bases in between. Germline-derived CDR1 and CDR2 are SGHDT and YYEEEE. The CDR3 is made up of 16 amino acids. In nucleotides, the CDR3 is TGTGCCAGCAGCTCTACTTTAGGACAAGTTTACAATGAGCAGTTCTTC. It yields the protein CASSSTLGQVYNEQFF.

The V gene is TRBV6-1, the J gene TRBJ1-5, with no clear D. The germline V gene encodes CDR1 MNHNS and CDR2 SASEGT. The V and J ends lost 2 bases and 1 base respectively, with 6 bases between them. The CDR3 is made up of 14 amino acids. CDR3 amino acids: CASSESRSNQPQHF. The CDR3, as DNA: TGTGCCAGCAGTGAAAGTAGAAGCAATCAGCCCCAGCATTTT.

This chain uses TRBV13 with TRBJ2-1; perhaps D is TRBD1 or TRBD2 (5 bases each). CDR1 PRHDT and CDR2 FYEKMQ come from the germline V gene (reference sequence). V lost 5 bases and J lost 6, with 17 bases in between. The CDR3 totals 15 residues. The CDR3 protein is CASSRFGAAGNEQFF. The CDR3 region has the DNA TGTGCCAGCAGCCGCTTTGGGGCCGCGGGCAATGAGCAGTTCTTC.

The V call is TRBV9, the J call TRBJ2-1, with TRBD2 matching 11 bases. This CDR3 is 15 amino acids long. V lost 3 bases to trimming and J lost 5 bases; unmatched junction nucleotides: 4. Germline values: CDR1 SGDLS, CDR2 YYNGEE. The CDR3 loop is CASSGRGLADNEQFF. The DNA for the CDR3 is TGTGCCAGCAGCGGGCGGGGACTAGCGGACAATGAGCAGTTCTTC.

This clone was seen only once. The chain has TRBV28 and TRBJ1-1; no reliable D call. The germline V gene encodes CDR1 MDHEN and CDR2 SYDVKM. CDR3 length: 14 residues. Trimming stripped 10 bases from V and 1 base from J, with 16 bases between. DNA of the CDR3: TGTGCCACCGATGTCGGAGGGAGGAACACTGAAGCTTTCTTT. Translated: CATDVGGRNTEAFF.

The chain joins TRBV7-9 to TRBJ2-3; D uncertain. V was trimmed by 5 bases and J by 3 bases, leaving 15 bases between them. This CDR3 has 15 amino acids. From germline, CDR1 is SEHNR and CDR2 FQNEAQ (reference sequence). CDR3 residues: CASSPTSRRTDTQYF. In DNA, the CDR3 is TGTGCCAGCAGCCCGACAAGCCGGAGAACAGATACGCAGTATTTT.

The DNA of the CDR3 is TGCGCCAGCAGCCAAAGGGGTTGGTCAACTAATGAAAAACTGTTTTTT. This gives the protein CASSQRGWSTNEKLFF. This rearrangement joins TRBV4-3 to TRBJ1-4, with D maybe TRBD1 (5 bases). With 2 bases removed from V and 0 bases from J, the gap between germline ends came to 10 bases. Germline loops: CDR1 LGHNA, CDR2 YSLEER. The CDR3 has 16 amino acids.

With regard to this clone: The sample contains more than one DNA sequence encoding this CDR3. This chain uses TRBV30 with TRBJ1-2, with 8 bases that match TRBD1. V lost 5 bases and J lost 3; bases outside the gene matches: 2. The CDR3 extends over 12 amino acids. Germline CDR1 and CDR2: GTSNPN and SVGIG (reference sequence). The CDR3 reads CAWQGADYGYTF. In DNA form, the CDR3 reads TGTGCCTGGCAGGGGGCCGACTATGGCTACACCTTC.

Worth noting for this clone: This could be a read error, since a much larger clone is one nucleotide away. Other nucleotide sequences in the sample specify the same CDR3. This rearrangement joins TRBV6-5 to TRBJ2-7; D ambiguous. The CDR3 has 13 residues. V was clipped by 2 bases and J by 2 bases, with 7 bases between them. Per germline, CDR1 MNHEY and CDR2 SVGAGI. For the CDR3, the DNA is TGTGCCAGCAGTTACGGCAGGACCTACGAGCAGTACTTC. Translated, it gives CASSYGRTYEQYF.

A remark on this clone: This is likely a read error, given that the CDR3 carries no conserved phenylalanine or tryptophan at its end. The DNA is left out, because the CDR3 cannot be placed on it with certainty; the CDR3 is given as TCRdb lists it. The chain uses TRBV7-8 and TRBJ1-1. The CDR3 length equals 14 residues, ends included. Germline V gene data show CDR1 as SGHVS and CDR2 as FQNEAQ. CDR3 in amino acids: CASSPLSQPLFSGR.

This clone appeared a single time. The chain uses TRBV29-1 and TRBJ1-2; maybe TRBD1 (6 bases). Germline lookup yields CDR1 SQVTM and CDR2 ANQGSEA. The CDR3 runs 11 residues. V was shortened by 7 bases and J by 8 bases, with 14 bases between the two germline ends. CDR3 in DNA: TGCAGCGGGATTTCAGGGGCGGGCTACACCTTC. Translation: CSGISGAGYTF.

This chain joins TRBV11-2 and TRBJ2-1; D is possibly TRBD1 (5 bases). Germline-derived CDR1 and CDR2 are SGHAT and FQNNGV. Trimming removed 7 bases at V and 9 bases at J, with 22 bases between. The CDR3 has 15 residues. This chain's CDR3 is CASTLGRSTTREQFF. In DNA form, the CDR3 reads TGTGCCAGCACCCTGGGGCGCTCCACGACCCGTGAGCAGTTCTTC.

The V call is TRBV19, the J call TRBJ2-7, with 9 bases matching TRBD1. V gave up 5 bases and J gave up 3 bases; unmatched junction bases: 8. Germline CDR1 is LNHDA and CDR2 is SQIVND (reference sequence). CDR3 length: 15 residues. The DNA for the CDR3 is TGTGCCAGTAGTGACCGGGACAGGGCGTTCTACGAGCAGTACTTC. This translates into CASSDRDRAFYEQYF.

The chain uses TRBV5-1 and TRBJ2-2, with no clear D. Germline values: CDR1 SGHRS, CDR2 YFSETQ. Trimming stripped 6 bases from V and 10 bases from J, with 19 bases between. The CDR3 has 14 residues. The CDR3 sequence is CASTTQFRLEELFF. The DNA for the CDR3 is TGCGCCAGCACGACACAATTTCGTCTCGAGGAGCTGTTTTTT.

Turning to this clone: This sample includes further DNA sequences coding for the same CDR3. The rearrangement joins TRBV29-1 to TRBJ2-1; D not certain. The germline V gene has CDR1 SQVTM and CDR2 ANQGSEA. This CDR3 is built from 13 residues. V was cut by 4 bases and J by 1 base, with 8 bases left in between. Here the CDR3 DNA reads TGCAGCGTTGCGGGCTCATCCTACAATGAGCAGTTCTTC. Amino acids: CSVAGSSYNEQFF.

This chain links TRBV7-9 with TRBJ2-1; D is unresolved. Germline V gives CDR1 SEHNR, CDR2 FQNEAQ (reference sequence). This CDR3 contains 12 residues. V was trimmed by 2 bases and J by 8 bases, leaving 7 bases between them. In DNA form, the CDR3 reads TGTGCCAGCAGCTTAAGGTGGTATGAGCAGTTCTTC. It translates to CASSLRWYEQFF.

The chain combines TRBV6-1 with TRBJ1-5; D is unclear. Germline assignment: CDR1 MNHNS and CDR2 SASEGT. This CDR3 has 13 residues. V lost 1 base, J lost 7 bases, and 8 bases lay in between. This CDR3 is CASSEGMAQPQHF. The CDR3 nucleotides read TGTGCCAGCAGTGAAGGGATGGCCCAGCCCCAGCATTTT.

The J gene is TRBJ2-7, the V gene TRBV4-3, with a possible D match to TRBD2 (7 bases). This CDR3 has 16 amino acids. Trimming stripped 1 base from V and 5 bases from J, with 18 bases between. Germline V gene sequence: CDR1 LGHNA, CDR2 YSLEER. CDR3 bases: TGCGCCAGCAGCCAAGGGGGGGGCAGGGGAAGTAACGAGCAGTACTTC. This translates into CASSQGGGRGSNEQYF.

This clone was seen a handful of times. Other nucleotide sequences from this sample produce the same CDR3. The chain has TRBV27 and TRBJ2-7; TRBD2 is a possible D gene (6 bases). This CDR3 contains 13 residues. Trimming took off 3 bases at V and 2 bases at J, with 8 bases between the two ends. Germline CDR1 is MNHEY and CDR2 is SMNVEV (reference sequence). CDR3 residues: CASSLGRTYEQYF. CDR3 nucleotides: TGTGCCAGCAGTTTGGGGAGGACCTACGAGCAGTACTTC.

This clone was counted once. This chain links TRBV2 with TRBJ2-7, with a weak D call TRBD1 (5 bases). The germline V gene encodes CDR1 SNHLY and CDR2 FYNNEI. The CDR3 is 11 amino acids. V dropped 5 bases and J dropped 7 bases, with 9 bases sitting between them. The CDR3 is CASSSGNEQYF. CDR3 nucleotides: TGTGCCAGCAGTTCAGGGAATGAGCAGTACTTC.

The genes are TRBV5-1 and TRBJ2-7; 7 bases fit TRBD2. The CDR3 runs 14 residues. V gave up 2 bases and J gave up 3 bases; unmatched junction bases: 5. From germline, CDR1 is SGHRS and CDR2 YFSETQ. CDR3 amino acids: CASSLSGKDYEQYF. CDR3 bases: TGCGCCAGCAGCTTAAGCGGGAAGGACTACGAGCAGTACTTC.

This clone was picked up one time. The genes are TRBV2 and TRBJ2-3; 7 bases map to TRBD1. The V segment lost 8 bases and the J segment 3 bases; nucleotides outside the gene matches: 8. The length of the CDR3 is 14 residues. CDR1 is SNHLY, CDR2 FYNNEI, per germline. In nucleotides, the CDR3 is TGTGCCAGCGATAACAGGGGTGCGACAGATACGCAGTATTTT. Protein product: CASDNRGATDTQYF.

V usage is TRBV28 and J usage is TRBJ2-2; TRBD1 matches at 7 bases. Trimming cost V 9 bases and J 5 bases; bases outside gene matches: 9. The germline V gene has CDR1 MDHEN and CDR2 SYDVKM. CDR3 size: 14 residues. The CDR3 spells CASRQGLRTGELFF. CDR3 nucleotide sequence: TGTGCCAGTAGACAGGGTTTAAGAACCGGGGAGCTGTTTTTT. Full variable domain (rest looked up from reference TRBV28 and TRBJ2-2): DVKVTQSSRYLVKRTGEKVFLECVQDMDHENMFWYRQDPGLGLRLIYFSYDVKMKEKGDIPEGYSVSREKKERFSLILESASTNQTSMYLCASRQGLRTGELFFGEGSRLTVL.

The V gene is TRBV27, the J gene TRBJ1-2, with TRBD1 as a possible D gene (6 bases). The V gene's germline CDR1 is MNHEY and CDR2 SMNVEV (reference sequence). The CDR3 consists of 16 residues. Trimming removed 1 base at V and 6 bases at J, with 18 bases between. CDR3 bases: TGTGCCAGCAGTTTATTGGGGGCCAGAAGCCCCCATGGCTACACCTTC. It specifies CASSLLGARSPHGYTF.

J is TRBJ1-1 and V is TRBV6-6; D ambiguous. The CDR3 has 13 amino acids. Per germline, CDR1 MNHNY and CDR2 SVGAGI (reference sequence). Trimming cost V 7 bases and J 4 bases, with 13 bases left between them. The CDR3 region is CASIWVIGTEAFF. Written as DNA, the CDR3 is TGTGCCAGCATTTGGGTTATTGGCACTGAAGCTTTCTTT.

The genes are TRBV18 and TRBJ1-2; no clear D gene. Deletions cut 3 bases from V and 0 bases from J, with 14 bases between. This CDR3 region has 16 residues. From germline, CDR1 is KGHSH and CDR2 LQKENI. The CDR3 region is CASSPSRVGSNYGYTF. DNA for the CDR3: TGTGCCAGCTCACCTTCGCGTGTTGGATCTAACTATGGCTACACCTTC.

V usage is TRBV27 and J usage is TRBJ2-7; possibly TRBD1 for D (6 bases). The length of the CDR3 is 16 residues. Trimming stripped 3 bases from V and 0 bases from J, with 15 bases between. CDR1 MNHEY and CDR2 SMNVEV come from the germline V gene (reference sequence). DNA for the CDR3: TGTGCCAGCAGTTTCTCGACAGGAACCCTCTCCTACGAGCAGTACTTC. Translation gives CASSFSTGTLSYEQYF.

The V and J genes are TRBV11-2 and TRBJ1-1; 8 bases map to TRBD1. After removal of 7 bases from V and 3 bases from J, the junction contained 10 bases not matched to a gene. The CDR3 loop spans 15 amino acids. From germline, CDR1 is SGHAT and CDR2 FQNNGV. CDR3 nucleotides: TGTGCCAGCAACAAGCAGGGGGCTGGGGACACTGAAGCTTTCTTT. It encodes CASNKQGAGDTEAFF.

This chain connects TRBV6-1 to TRBJ1-5; possibly TRBD1 for D (5 bases). Trimming stripped 6 bases from V and 10 bases from J, with 22 bases between. The CDR3 extends over 15 amino acids. CDR1 is MNHNS, CDR2 SASEGT, per germline. The CDR3 protein is CASRGGFDRPIPQHF. CDR3 in DNA: TGTGCCAGCAGGGGGGGGTTCGACAGACCCATACCCCAGCATTTT.